This TCR beta chain was captured by sequencing in a study of metastatic and nonmetastatic thyroid tumors (TCRdb year 2020). In the study overall: Repertoires from peripheral blood and from tumor or nodule tissue samples of malignant and benign thyroid patients were compared.

Library construction relied on PCR. Reads for this sample came from an Illumina HiSeq 4000. High-throughput sequencing was used to profile the CDR3 region of the TCR beta-chain in every patient. As for how the authors treated the data: CDR3 differences across clinicopathological groups were used to build a classifier for discriminating distant-metastatic papillary thyroid cancer patients. The Shannon index was used to assess repertoire diversity, and the Morisita-Horn index was used to assess tumor-blood repertoire similarity. TCRdb reran the public reads through fastp at Q25 and MiXCR, keeping productive beta chains. It is TCRdb's table, rather than the study itself, that gives the V and J calls and clone size. This sample comprises approximately 6,600 clones, 30% of them detected only once. About a fifth of the sample lies in the top ten. Looking up the germline V gene (reference sequence) yields CDR1 LNHNV and CDR2 YYDKDF. The CDR3 is 15 residues long, counting both termini.

None of the patients had been given any treatment before thyroid surgery. The study retrospectively analysed patient clinical samples collected from about 2012 to 2018 using T-cell receptor beta sequencing. Overall study outcomes, separate from this receptor: TCR beta diversity was reported as significantly higher in malignant tumors than in benign nodules, in both blood and tumor samples.

As regards this clone: Which antigen it targets is not known. The conserved phenylalanine or tryptophan normally closing the CDR3 is absent here, so this likely arose from a read error. It is unclear where the CDR3 begins or ends on the DNA, so no DNA is shown, and the CDR3 is as TCRdb lists it.

Here the chain combines TRBV15 and TRBJ2-2. Sequenced input: adjacent normal tissue. The TCR was taken from a female donor with papillary thyroid cancer or a benign thyroid nodule (not recorded which). Some clones in this sample may be carry-over from other donors' samples. The CDR3 reads as follows: CATSRDRANTGQLCL.